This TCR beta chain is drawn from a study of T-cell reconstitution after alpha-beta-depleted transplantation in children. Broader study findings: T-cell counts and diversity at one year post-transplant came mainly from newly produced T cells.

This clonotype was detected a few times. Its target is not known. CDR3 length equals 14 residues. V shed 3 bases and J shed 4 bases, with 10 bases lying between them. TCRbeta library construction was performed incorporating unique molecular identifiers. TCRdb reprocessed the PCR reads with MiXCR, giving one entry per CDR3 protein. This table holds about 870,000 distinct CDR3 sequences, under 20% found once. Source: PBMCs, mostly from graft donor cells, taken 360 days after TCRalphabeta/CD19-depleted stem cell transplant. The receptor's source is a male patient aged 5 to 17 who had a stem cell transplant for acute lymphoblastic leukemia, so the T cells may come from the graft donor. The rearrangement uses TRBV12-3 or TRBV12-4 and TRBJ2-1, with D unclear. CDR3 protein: CASSFVPSYNEQFF. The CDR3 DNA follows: TGTGCCAGCAGTTTCGTACCATCTTACAATGAGCAGTTCTTC.